This T cell receptor beta chain was sequenced during a study of radiation and T cells in renal cell carcinoma. Germline V gene data show CDR1 as SGHVS and CDR2 as FQNEAQ. The CDR3 runs 14 residues. Deletions cut 5 bases from V and 1 base from J, with 12 bases between. As for treatment: 15 Gy SBRT to primary tumor, nephrectomy 4 weeks later. Repertoires were generated with immunoSEQ multiplex PCR, while TCRdb's copy carries only in-frame clones and drops some. The sample holds roughly 9,000 clones, 63% seen once. Study-level findings and limits: In blood, top tumor clones expanded by 2 weeks, shrinking by 4. Dominant CDR3 motifs occupied more repertoire in irradiated than control tumors. Sampling covered only about 0.97 g of each tumor.

Details on this clone: Its antigen is not known.

The rearrangement joins TRBV7-8 to TRBJ2-7, with TRBD1 as a possible D gene (6 bases). The source is a woman aged 50 to 60 with renal cell carcinoma. This material consisted of tumor tissue, taken from a patient whose treatment included radiotherapy and nephrectomy. The CDR3 DNA follows: TGTGCCAGCAGCGTATCACAGGGATCCTACGAGCAGTACTTC. Its protein product is CASSVSQGSYEQYF.